Detailed here is one TCR beta chain. No antigen is known for it. The sample originates from a study of T-cell memory formation after mild COVID-19. The CDR3 runs to 15 residues. Germline V lookup: CDR1 SGDLS, CDR2 YYNGEE. V lost 4 bases, J lost 6 bases, and 10 bases stayed unmatched. TCRdb ran MiXCR on the 5' RACE reads and lists one entry per CDR3 protein. Here the sample spans around 130,000 distinct CDR3 sequences, around a sixth being singletons. General observations from the study: Second-wave clones reaching peak frequency on day 37 lacked confirmed SARS-CoV-2 specificity.

The rearrangement joins TRBV9 to TRBJ1-5; 7 bases are shared with TRBD1. This receptor was taken from an adult woman who had mild COVID-19 (a few samples of this study predate the infection). Cell type and time point are not known. The sequenced sample was PBMCs or a T cell subset sorted from them (not recorded which). CDR3 nucleotides: TGTGCCAGCAGCACTGGACAGGACTCCGGTCAGCCCCAGCATTTT. Protein sequence: CASSTGQDSGQPQHF.